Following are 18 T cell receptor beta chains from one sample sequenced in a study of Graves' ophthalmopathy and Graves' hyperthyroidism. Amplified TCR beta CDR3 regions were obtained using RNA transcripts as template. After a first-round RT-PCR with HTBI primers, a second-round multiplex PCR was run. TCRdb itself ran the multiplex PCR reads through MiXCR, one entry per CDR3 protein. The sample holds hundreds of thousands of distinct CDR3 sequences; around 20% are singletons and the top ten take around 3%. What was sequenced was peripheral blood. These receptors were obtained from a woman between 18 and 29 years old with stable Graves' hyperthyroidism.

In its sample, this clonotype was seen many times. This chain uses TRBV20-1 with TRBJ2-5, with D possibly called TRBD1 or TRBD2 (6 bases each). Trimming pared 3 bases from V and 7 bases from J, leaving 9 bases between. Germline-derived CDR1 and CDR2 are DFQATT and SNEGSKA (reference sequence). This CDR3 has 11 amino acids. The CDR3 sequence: CSASGGGTQYF. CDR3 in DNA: TGCAGTGCTAGTGGAGGGGGGACCCAGTACTTC.

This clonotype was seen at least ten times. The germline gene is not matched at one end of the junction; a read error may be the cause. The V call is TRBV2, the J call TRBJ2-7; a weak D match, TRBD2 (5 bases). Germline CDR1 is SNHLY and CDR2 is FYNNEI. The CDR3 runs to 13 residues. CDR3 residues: CASSEDYRRSKYF. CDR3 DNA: TGTGCCAGCAGCGAAGACTACCGAAGATCTAAGTACTTC.

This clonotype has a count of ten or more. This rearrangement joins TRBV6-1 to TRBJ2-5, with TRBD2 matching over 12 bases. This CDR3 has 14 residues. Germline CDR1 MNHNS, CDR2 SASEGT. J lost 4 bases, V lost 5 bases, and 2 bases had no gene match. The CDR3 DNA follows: TGTGCCAGCAGTAAGACTAGCGGGAGAGAGACCCAGTACTTC. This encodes CASSKTSGRETQYF.

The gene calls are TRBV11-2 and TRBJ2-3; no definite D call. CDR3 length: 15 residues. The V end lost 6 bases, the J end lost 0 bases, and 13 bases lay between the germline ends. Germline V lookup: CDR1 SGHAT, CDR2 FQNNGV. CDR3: CASSSPGWSTDTQYF. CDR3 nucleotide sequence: TGTGCCAGCAGTTCGCCCGGGTGGAGCACAGATACGCAGTATTTT.

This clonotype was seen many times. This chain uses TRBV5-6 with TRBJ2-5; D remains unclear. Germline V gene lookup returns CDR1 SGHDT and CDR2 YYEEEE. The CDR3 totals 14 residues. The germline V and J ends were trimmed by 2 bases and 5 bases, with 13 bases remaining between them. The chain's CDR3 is CASSFYGPRETQYF. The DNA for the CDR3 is TGTGCCAGCAGCTTTTATGGACCCCGGGAGACCCAGTACTTC.

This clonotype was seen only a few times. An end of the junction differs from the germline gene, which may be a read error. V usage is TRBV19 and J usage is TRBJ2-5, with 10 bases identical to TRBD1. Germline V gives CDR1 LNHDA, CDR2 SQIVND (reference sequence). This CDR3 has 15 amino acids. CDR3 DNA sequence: TGTGCCAGTAGTCCTGACAGGGGGCGTGAGGAGACCCGGTACTTC. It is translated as CASSPDRGREETRYF.

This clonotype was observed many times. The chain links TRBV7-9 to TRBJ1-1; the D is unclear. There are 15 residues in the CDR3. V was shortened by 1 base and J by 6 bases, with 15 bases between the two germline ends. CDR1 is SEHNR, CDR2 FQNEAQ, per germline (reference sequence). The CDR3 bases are TGTGCCAGCAGCTTAGTCGGAGGGAATTACGCTGAAGCTTTCTTT. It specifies CASSLVGGNYAEAFF.

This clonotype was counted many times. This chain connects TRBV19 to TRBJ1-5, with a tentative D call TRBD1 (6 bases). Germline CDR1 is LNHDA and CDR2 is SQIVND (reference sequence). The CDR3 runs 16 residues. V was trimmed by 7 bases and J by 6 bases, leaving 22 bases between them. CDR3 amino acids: CASTPRGGAEVQPQHF. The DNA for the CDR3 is TGTGCCAGTACCCCCCGGGGGGGGGCTGAGGTTCAGCCCCAGCATTTT.

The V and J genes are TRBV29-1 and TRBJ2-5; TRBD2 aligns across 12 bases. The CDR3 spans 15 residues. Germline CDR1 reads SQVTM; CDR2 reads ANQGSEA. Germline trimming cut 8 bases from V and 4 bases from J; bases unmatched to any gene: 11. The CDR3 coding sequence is TGCAGCTCCTCGACTAGCGGGGGAGGGGGAGAGACCCAGTACTTC. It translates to CSSSTSGGGGETQYF.

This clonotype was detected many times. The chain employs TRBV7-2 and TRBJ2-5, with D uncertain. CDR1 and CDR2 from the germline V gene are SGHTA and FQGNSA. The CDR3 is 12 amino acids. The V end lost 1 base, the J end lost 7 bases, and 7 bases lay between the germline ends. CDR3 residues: CASSLDVGTQYF. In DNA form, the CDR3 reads TGTGCCAGCAGCTTAGATGTTGGGACCCAGTACTTC.

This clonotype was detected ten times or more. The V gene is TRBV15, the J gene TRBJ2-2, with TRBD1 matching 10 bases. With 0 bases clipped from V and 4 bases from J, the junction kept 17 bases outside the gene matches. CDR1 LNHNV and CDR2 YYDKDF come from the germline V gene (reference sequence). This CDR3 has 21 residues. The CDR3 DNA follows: TGTGCCACCAGCAGAGATCGGGACAGGGGCCCCGGACTAGGTCCCACCGGGGAGCTGTTTTTT. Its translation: CATSRDRDRGPGLGPTGELFF.

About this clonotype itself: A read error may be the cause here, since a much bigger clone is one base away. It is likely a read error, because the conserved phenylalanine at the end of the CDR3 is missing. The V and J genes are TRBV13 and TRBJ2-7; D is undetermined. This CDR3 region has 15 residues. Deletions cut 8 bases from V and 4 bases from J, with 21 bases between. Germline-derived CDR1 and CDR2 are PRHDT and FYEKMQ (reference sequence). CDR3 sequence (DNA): TGTGCCAGCTCCCTTGGCCATGCAGTATCGTACGAGCAGTACTTA. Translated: CASSLGHAVSYEQYL.

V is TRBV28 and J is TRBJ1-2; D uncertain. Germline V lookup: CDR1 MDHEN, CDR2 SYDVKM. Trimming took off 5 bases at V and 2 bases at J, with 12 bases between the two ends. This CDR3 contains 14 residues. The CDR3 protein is CASSPPQYNYGYTF. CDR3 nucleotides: TGTGCCAGCAGTCCGCCACAATACAACTATGGCTACACCTTC.

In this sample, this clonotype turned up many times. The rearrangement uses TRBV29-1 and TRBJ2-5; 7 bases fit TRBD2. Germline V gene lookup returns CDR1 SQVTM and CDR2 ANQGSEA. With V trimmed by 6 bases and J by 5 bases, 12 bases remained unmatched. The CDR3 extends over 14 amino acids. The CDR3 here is CSVEPTSGTETQYF. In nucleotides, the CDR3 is TGCAGCGTGGAACCGACCAGCGGGACCGAGACCCAGTACTTC.

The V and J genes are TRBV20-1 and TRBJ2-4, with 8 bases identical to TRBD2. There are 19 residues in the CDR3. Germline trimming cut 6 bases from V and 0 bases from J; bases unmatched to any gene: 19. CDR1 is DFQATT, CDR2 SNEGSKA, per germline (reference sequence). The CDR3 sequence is CSATDFKESGSGAKNIQYF. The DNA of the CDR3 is TGCAGTGCCACCGACTTTAAGGAAAGCGGGAGCGGAGCCAAAAACATTCAGTACTTC.

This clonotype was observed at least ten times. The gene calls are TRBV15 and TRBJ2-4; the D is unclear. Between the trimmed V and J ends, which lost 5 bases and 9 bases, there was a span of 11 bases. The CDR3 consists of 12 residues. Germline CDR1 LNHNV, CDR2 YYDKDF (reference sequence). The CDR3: CATSGTDPIQYF. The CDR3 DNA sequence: TGTGCCACCAGCGGAACCGACCCCATTCAGTACTTC. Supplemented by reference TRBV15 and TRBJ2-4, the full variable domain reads DAMVIQNPRYQVTQFGKPVTLSCSQTLNHNVMYWYQQKSSQAPKLLFHYYDKDFNNEADTPDNFQSRRPNTSFCFLDIRSPGLGDTAMYLCATSGTDPIQYFGAGTRLSVL.

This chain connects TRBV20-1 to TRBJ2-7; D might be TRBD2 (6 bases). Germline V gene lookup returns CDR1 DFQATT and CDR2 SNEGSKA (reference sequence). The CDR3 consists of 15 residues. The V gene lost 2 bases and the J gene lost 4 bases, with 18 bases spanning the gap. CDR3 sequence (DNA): TGCAGTGCTAGAAGCCTAGCAATTGCGGGATACGAGCAGTACTTC. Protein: CSARSLAIAGYEQYF.

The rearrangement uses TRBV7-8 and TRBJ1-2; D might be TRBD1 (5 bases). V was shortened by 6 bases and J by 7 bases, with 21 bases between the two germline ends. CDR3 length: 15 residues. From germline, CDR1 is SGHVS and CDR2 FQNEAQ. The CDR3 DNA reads TGTGCCAGCAGTTTCACCGACACTACAAGGGGTGGCTACACCTTC. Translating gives CASSFTDTTRGGYTF. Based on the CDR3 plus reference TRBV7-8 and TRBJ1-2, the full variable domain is GAGVSQSPRYKVAKRGQDVALRCDPISGHVSLFWYQQALGQGPEFLTYFQNEAQLDKSGLPSDRFFAERPEGSVSTLKIQRTQQEDSAVYLCASSFTDTTRGGYTFGSGTRLTVV.